This T cell receptor beta chain was recovered during a study of blood T cell repertoires in COVID-19. Study in general: Sites across the United States, Italy and Spain contributed samples from acute and convalescent COVID-19. T cells, B-cell-depleted T cells, or PBMCs supplied cDNA or gDNA.

Seattle patient enrollment occurred during active infection, with longitudinal follow-up thereafter. Trimming took 0 bases from V and 2 from J, leaving 8 bases between them. The CDR3 has 14 amino acids. CDR1 and CDR2 from the germline V gene are SGHNT and YYREEE (reference sequence). Original processing methods: It was from reference gene primer amplification that nucleated cell counts were estimated. The assay was immunoSEQ multiplex PCR, and TCRdb's table has in-frame clones only and misses some. V, J and clone size are those of that table, while D and trimming were read from the DNA. The sample contains a few hundred thousand clones, roughly 88% of which appear only once.

The sequence was collected from a human donor with COVID-19, enrolled during active disease. The donor label of this sample is uncertain. Sequenced input: peripheral blood. V and J are TRBV5-4 and TRBJ2-5, with D maybe TRBD2 (6 bases). The CDR3 sequence: CASSLGAGQETQYF. CDR3 nucleotide sequence: TGTGCCAGCAGCTTGGGGGCGGGACAAGAGACCCAGTACTTC.